This T cell receptor (beta chain) was observed in a study of blood T cell repertoires in COVID-19. The assay was immunoSEQ multiplex PCR, and TCRdb's table has in-frame clones only and misses some. The top ten clones hold about 4% of a sample with about 300,000 clones, 85% to 90% of them seen once. This CDR3 has 14 residues. Germline V CDR1 and CDR2: MGHRA, YSYEKL. Trimming cost V 5 bases and J 0 bases; bases outside gene matches: 3. Sequencing was done on a sample of PBMCs or T cells enriched from blood (not recorded which). The chain couples TRBV4-1 to TRBJ1-1, with 7 nucleotides matching TRBD1. The sequence was collected from a man younger than 40 who had recovered from COVID-19. The CDR3 region is CASSWGQLNTEAFF. CDR3 sequence (DNA): TGCGCCAGCAGCTGGGGACAGTTGAACACTGAAGCTTTCTTT.